This T cell receptor (beta chain) is drawn from a study of CD4 T cells in relation to SARS-CoV-2 and coronaviruses. V was shortened by 3 bases and J by 3 bases, with 15 bases between the two germline ends. Germline lookup yields CDR1 SGHAT and CDR2 FQNNGV. The CDR3 totals 15 residues. The assay was immunoSEQ multiplex PCR, and TCRdb's table has in-frame clones only and misses some. The sample holds 41,000 or so clones, about 87% seen once. This clone was counted between two and nine times. Its specificity is not known. General observations from the study: In roughly 60% of donors, memory CD4+ clonotypes crossrecognized SARS-CoV-2 and at least one common cold coronavirus spike.

The sequencing sample was made of naive CD4+ T cells from PBMCs, cultured in vitro. Subset given: naive CD4+ T cells isolated by negative enrichment. This chain uses TRBV11-2 with TRBJ2-7, with D maybe TRBD1 (6 bases). The TCR comes from an adult with COVID-19. The DNA for the CDR3 is TGTGCCAGCAGCTTTACGAGACAGGTGAACTACGAGCAGTACTTC. As protein: CASSFTRQVNYEQYF.